Below are 19 T cell receptor beta chains sequenced from a single sample in a study of blood T cell repertoires in COVID-19. Libraries were prepared by immunoSEQ multiplex PCR; TCRdb keeps only in-frame clonotypes and omits some of them. The sample yields 400,000 to 450,000 clones, 70% to 90% seen once. The sequenced material came from peripheral blood. The receptors come from a woman aged 40-49 years with COVID-19, enrolled during active disease.

The V and J genes are TRBV7-2 and TRBJ1-5; TRBD1 matches at 7 bases. Germline CDR1 and CDR2: SGHTA and FQGNSA. This CDR3 is 15 amino acids long. V trimming: 5 bases; J trimming: 6 bases; junction bases outside the gene matches: 10. DNA of the CDR3: TGTGCCAGCAGCCCGGACAGGATTTCAGGTCAGCCCCAGCATTTT. Its translation is CASSPDRISGQPQHF.

This clone was counted only a few times. V usage is TRBV4-3 and J usage is TRBJ1-2, with D tentatively TRBD1 (6 bases). The CDR3 totals 15 residues. V dropped 4 bases and J dropped 8 bases, with 20 bases sitting between them. Germline V lookup: CDR1 LGHNA, CDR2 YSLEER. CDR3 residues: CASSPIAGVVLGYTF. For the CDR3, the DNA is TGCGCCAGCAGCCCTATTGCAGGGGTCGTATTGGGCTACACCTTC.

This clone was picked up one time. The CDR3 sequence is CSVEKYAGAGSGELFF. DNA of the CDR3: TGCAGCGTTGAAAAGTATGCGGGGGCCGGGAGCGGGGAGCTGTTTTTT. J is TRBJ2-2 and V is TRBV29-1; perhaps TRBD2 as D (7 bases). V lost 2 bases to trimming and J lost 7 bases, with 20 bases between them. This CDR3 spans 16 amino acids. Germline loops: CDR1 SQVTM, CDR2 ANQGSEA.

Of note for this clone: This specimen includes other DNA sequences encoding the same CDR3. The rearrangement uses TRBV28 and TRBJ1-3; perhaps TRBD1 as D (6 bases). Germline CDR1 MDHEN, CDR2 SYDVKM. This CDR3 region has 13 residues. Trimming removed 6 bases from V and 0 bases from J, with 6 bases in between. CDR3 nucleotide sequence: TGTGCCAGCAGACAGGGCTCTGGAAACACCATATATTTT. The encoded protein is CASRQGSGNTIYF.

This clone was seen once. The chain combines TRBV6-5 with TRBJ1-4, with D possibly being TRBD1 (5 bases). Germline CDR1 reads MNHEY; CDR2 reads SVGAGI. Trimming removed 2 bases from V and 10 bases from J, with 17 bases in between. This CDR3 region has 15 residues. As DNA, the CDR3 is TGTGCCAGCAGTTACCAGGGAGGCGGTAAAGGAAAACTGTTTTTT. Protein sequence: CASSYQGGGKGKLFF.

This clone was detected once. CDR3 in amino acids: CASSAQINYGYTF. The CDR3 coding sequence is TGTGCCAGCAGTGCGCAGATTAACTATGGCTACACCTTC. The rearrangement links TRBV2 to TRBJ1-2, with D hard to call. Deletions cut 4 bases from V and 1 base from J, with 7 bases between. There are 13 residues in the CDR3. Germline CDR1 and CDR2: SNHLY and FYNNEI.

The V gene is TRBV2, the J gene TRBJ2-6; tentatively, D is TRBD2 (6 bases). Germline V CDR1 and CDR2: SNHLY, FYNNEI. V lost 4 bases and J 0 bases, leaving 13 bases between the germline ends. The CDR3 loop spans 17 amino acids. CDR3 bases: TGTGCCAGCAGTGCATATGTGGGGGGCTCTGGGGCCAACGTCCTGACTTTC. Its translation: CASSAYVGGSGANVLTF.

V and J are TRBV7-2 and TRBJ2-3; 12 nucleotides align to TRBD2. CDR1 and CDR2 (germline): SGHTA, FQGNSA. J was trimmed by 6 bases and V by 2 bases; bases with no gene match: 9. This CDR3 region has 17 residues. The CDR3 nucleotides are TGTGCCAGCAGCTTATTAGTGCTAGCGGGAGGGTTGGATACGCAGTATTTT. Its protein is CASSLLVLAGGLDTQYF. Using reference TRBV7-2 and TRBJ2-3 for the parts outside the CDR3, the full variable domain is GAGVSQSPSNKVTEKGKDVELRCDPISGHTALYWYRQSLGQGLEFLIYFQGNSAPDKSGLPSDRFSAERTGGSVSTLTIQRTQQEDSAVYLCASSLLVLAGGLDTQYFGPGTRLTVL.

This clone occurred a few times. The chain employs TRBV9 and TRBJ1-4; 9 nucleotides agree with TRBD1. With 2 bases clipped from V and 7 bases from J, the junction kept 6 bases outside the gene matches. Germline V gives CDR1 SGDLS, CDR2 YYNGEE. There are 15 residues in the CDR3. The CDR3 is CASSVGTGLVEKLFF. The CDR3 bases are TGTGCCAGCAGCGTGGGGACAGGGTTAGTTGAAAAACTGTTTTTT.

This chain uses TRBV6-5 with TRBJ1-4; tentative D call: TRBD1 (5 bases). This CDR3 contains 15 residues. The ends were cut back, 7 bases at V and 7 bases at J, with 19 bases in the middle. Looked up from germline, CDR1 is MNHEY and CDR2 is SVGAGI. CDR3 protein: CASNLSGQGGEKLFF. Written as DNA, the CDR3 is TGTGCCAGCAACCTCTCCGGGCAGGGAGGTGAAAAACTGTTTTTT.

This rearrangement joins TRBV28 to TRBJ2-7; D is unresolved. The CDR3 extends over 12 amino acids. The V gene lost 9 bases and the J gene lost 0 bases, with 9 bases spanning the gap. The germline CDR1 and CDR2 sequences are MDHEN and SYDVKM. CDR3: CASLKSSYEQYF. In DNA form, the CDR3 reads TGTGCCAGTTTAAAGAGCTCCTACGAGCAGTACTTC.

This clone appeared once. This sequence joins TRBV28 and TRBJ2-1, with TRBD1 matching over 9 bases. The CDR3 runs 14 residues. Trimming at V came to 8 bases and at J to 5 bases, leaving 7 bases not matched to a gene. From germline, CDR1 is MDHEN and CDR2 SYDVKM. The CDR3 DNA reads TGTGCCAGCGTCCCGGGACAGGGAAACAATGAGCAGTTCTTC. This encodes CASVPGQGNNEQFF.

The chain employs TRBV27 and TRBJ2-2; no reliable D call. Germline values: CDR1 MNHEY, CDR2 SMNVEV (reference sequence). The V end lost 6 bases, the J end lost 1 base, and 12 bases lay between the germline ends. This CDR3 spans 15 amino acids. The CDR3 sequence: CASSLRFLNTGELFF. The CDR3 nucleotides are TGTGCCAGCAGCTTACGTTTTTTGAACACCGGGGAGCTGTTTTTT.

The V call is TRBV30, the J call TRBJ1-2; 9 bases line up with TRBD1. The CDR3 has 15 residues. V gave up 0 bases and J gave up 4 bases; unmatched junction bases: 6. Germline-derived CDR1 and CDR2 are GTSNPN and SVGIG (reference sequence). CDR3 region: CAWSVPYRGPYGYTF. Here the CDR3 DNA reads TGTGCCTGGAGTGTACCCTACAGGGGGCCCTATGGCTACACCTTC.

The chain couples TRBV28 to TRBJ2-2; TRBD1 matches at 8 bases. Germline loops: CDR1 MDHEN, CDR2 SYDVKM. The CDR3 is 15 residues long. V dropped 5 bases and J dropped 6; count of bases not matched to a gene: 8. The CDR3 protein is CASSPRTGFAGELFF. CDR3 nucleotide sequence: TGTGCCAGCAGTCCCAGGACAGGGTTCGCCGGGGAGCTGTTTTTT. Drawing the rest from reference TRBV28 and TRBJ2-2, the complete variable domain is DVKVTQSSRYLVKRTGEKVFLECVQDMDHENMFWYRQDPGLGLRLIYFSYDVKMKEKGDIPEGYSVSREKKERFSLILESASTNQTSMYLCASSPRTGFAGELFFGEGSRLTVL.

This chain connects TRBV15 to TRBJ1-2, with 8 bases matching TRBD1. V lost 3 bases and J lost 7; bases outside the gene matches: 7. The CDR3 totals 14 residues. CDR1 LNHNV and CDR2 YYDKDF come from the germline V gene (reference sequence). The CDR3, as DNA: TGTGCCACCAGCAGCGGTGACAGGGGTCGTGGCTACACCTTC. Its translation: CATSSGDRGRGYTF.

The V call is TRBV15, the J call TRBJ1-5, with 9 bases fitting TRBD1. The V gene end was trimmed by 1 base and the J gene end by 6 bases; junction bases not matched to a gene: 4. The CDR3 spans 15 residues. The germline CDR1 and CDR2 sequences are LNHNV and YYDKDF (reference sequence). The CDR3 is CATSRATGGGQPQHF. In DNA, the CDR3 is TGTGCCACCAGCAGAGCCACAGGGGGCGGTCAGCCCCAGCATTTT.

V is TRBV19 and J is TRBJ1-2, with 9 bases aligning to TRBD1. V was pared by 5 bases and J by 4 bases, with 8 bases of the junction left unmatched. The CDR3 is 15 amino acids. Looked up from germline, CDR1 is LNHDA and CDR2 is SQIVND (reference sequence). The CDR3 here is CASSPQTGGSYGYTF. The CDR3 DNA sequence: TGTGCCAGTAGTCCTCAGACAGGGGGGAGCTATGGCTACACCTTC.

The V call is TRBV9, the J call TRBJ2-3; 7 bases fit TRBD2. Trimming cost V 1 base and J 4 bases; bases outside gene matches: 3. Germline values: CDR1 SGDLS, CDR2 YYNGEE. The CDR3 covers 14 residues. This chain's CDR3 is CASSVMGGADTQYF. The CDR3 bases are TGTGCCAGCAGCGTAATGGGGGGGGCAGATACGCAGTATTTT.